Below are 25 T cell receptor beta chains sequenced from a single sample in a study of T cells in Graves' hyperthyroidism and ophthalmopathy. The CDR3 regions of TCR beta were amplified from RNA transcripts. Researchers ran a first-round RT-PCR on the TCR CDR3 using the HTBI primer set. Using its own MiXCR run on the multiplex PCR reads, TCRdb lists one record per CDR3 protein. The data show roughly 400,000 distinct CDR3 sequences, about 14% seen once. Sequences were obtained from blood. All receptors come from a man aged 45-65 years with Graves' ophthalmopathy.

There are many counts of this clonotype. The chain employs TRBV18 and TRBJ2-5; maybe TRBD2 (6 bases). V was clipped by 3 bases and J by 4 bases, with 12 bases between them. The CDR3 runs to 14 residues. CDR1 and CDR2 from the germline V gene are KGHSH and LQKENI. CDR3 DNA sequence: TGTGCCAGCTCACCCCTAGAGGGAGGAGAGACCCAGTACTTC. Amino acids: CASSPLEGGETQYF.

This clonotype was observed at least ten times. The chain uses TRBV7-3 and TRBJ2-1; 10 bases map to TRBD2. The CDR3 has 16 residues. Germline assignment: CDR1 SGHTA and CDR2 FQGTGA. V was pared by 6 bases and J by 6 bases, with 11 bases of the junction left unmatched. CDR3 DNA: TGTGCCAGCAGTTCTTCCGGGACTAGCGAGATCAATGAGCAGTTCTTC. Its protein product is CASSSSGTSEINEQFF.

This chain links TRBV5-1 with TRBJ2-5, with TRBD1 identical over 9 bases. CDR1 and CDR2 (germline): SGHRS, YFSETQ. This CDR3 region has 15 residues. The junction had 4 bases not matched to a gene; V was cut back by 4 bases and J by 0 bases. CDR3 DNA sequence: TGCGCCAGCAGCGGACAGGGGATGTACCAAGAGACCCAGTACTTC. This encodes CASSGQGMYQETQYF.

The V gene is TRBV5-1, the J gene TRBJ2-5; 10 bases match TRBD2. The V and J ends lost 4 bases and 4 bases, in that order; junction bases with no gene match: 13. Germline CDR1 reads SGHRS; CDR2 reads YFSETQ. The CDR3 is 17 residues long. CDR3 DNA: TGCGCCAGCAGCGTTGGGACTAGCGCATTGTTGGGAGAGACCCAGTACTTC. Translating gives CASSVGTSALLGETQYF.

The table lists this clonotype with many counts. The rearrangement links TRBV11-2 to TRBJ2-7; the match to TRBD2 covers 7 bases. Germline V gene lookup returns CDR1 SGHAT and CDR2 FQNNGV. V dropped 1 base and J dropped 5; count of bases not matched to a gene: 8. The CDR3 totals 15 residues. The CDR3 coding sequence is TGTGCCAGCAGCTTAGGACGGGAGGTTCTGGACGAGCAGTACTTC. Protein product: CASSLGREVLDEQYF.

This clonotype showed up many times. This chain joins TRBV28 and TRBJ1-2; unclear D gene. CDR3 length equals 14 residues. CDR1 and CDR2 from the germline V gene are MDHEN and SYDVKM. V gave up 3 bases and J gave up 7 bases, with 15 bases separating them. In nucleotides, the CDR3 is TGTGCCAGCAGTTTGACCCAGGTCCTCTCTGGCTACACCTTC. This sequence encodes CASSLTQVLSGYTF.

This clonotype has a count of ten or more. V is TRBV28 and J is TRBJ2-7, with 9 bases that match TRBD1. Per germline, CDR1 MDHEN and CDR2 SYDVKM. The CDR3 totals 15 residues. With 2 bases clipped from V and 6 bases from J, the junction kept 8 bases outside the gene matches. CDR3 DNA sequence: TGTGCCAGCAGTTTAACCGGGACAGGGATCTCCGAGCAGTACTTC. Its protein is CASSLTGTGISEQYF.

A word on this clonotype: Since a much larger clone is just one base distant, this may be a read error. The DNA for the CDR3 is TGTGCCAGCAGCTTGGGAAAGACAGCAATCTTGGAGTCACAGTTCTTC. This encodes CASSLGKTAILESQFF. The chain carries TRBV5-5 and TRBJ2-1, with TRBD1 as a possible D gene (5 bases). This CDR3 is built from 16 residues. CDR1 and CDR2 (germline): SGHKS, YYEKEE (reference sequence). V dropped 0 bases and J dropped 13 bases, with 23 bases sitting between them.

This clonotype was seen many times. The V gene is TRBV2, the J gene TRBJ1-1, with D tentatively TRBD1 (5 bases). The CDR3 sequence is 15 residues long. Germline V gives CDR1 SNHLY, CDR2 FYNNEI. V was trimmed by 3 bases and J by 1 base, leaving 12 bases between them. This CDR3 reads CASSDGKGRNTEAFF. The CDR3 DNA reads TGTGCCAGCAGTGACGGAAAGGGACGGAACACTGAAGCTTTCTTT.

This clonotype was counted between two and nine times. Just one base apart from a much larger clone, this may be a read error. The J gene is TRBJ1-1, the V gene TRBV15; 7 bases fit TRBD1. Looked up from germline, CDR1 is LNHNV and CDR2 is YYDKDF (reference sequence). This CDR3 region has 13 residues. Germline trimming cut 3 bases from V and 4 bases from J; bases unmatched to any gene: 2. The CDR3 loop is CATSRSGGTEAFF. The CDR3 DNA reads as TGTGCCACCAGCAGGTCAGGGGGCACTGAAGCTTTCTTT.

This clonotype came up many times. The chain is built from TRBV18 and TRBJ2-3, with 8 bases that match TRBD2. Germline CDR1 reads KGHSH; CDR2 reads LQKENI. The CDR3 consists of 13 residues. The J segment lost 4 bases and the V segment lost 3 bases, leaving 0 bases of the junction unmatched. This chain's CDR3 is CASSPGLADTQYF. The CDR3 DNA follows: TGTGCCAGCTCACCGGGACTAGCAGATACGCAGTATTTT. The entire variable domain, with the rest obtained from reference TRBV18 and TRBJ2-3, is as follows: NAGVMQNPRHLVRRRGQEARLRCSPMKGHSHVYWYRQLPEEGLKFMVYLQKENIIDESGMPKERFSAEFPKEGPSILRIQQVVRGDSAAYFCASSPGLADTQYFGPGTRLTVL.

The table lists this clonotype with many counts. V gene TRBV11-3 combines with J gene TRBJ1-2; weak D call: TRBD1 (5 bases). Germline loops: CDR1 SGHNT, CDR2 YENEEA. The CDR3 extends over 13 amino acids. The ends were cut back, 4 bases at V and 4 bases at J, with 10 bases in the middle. The CDR3 sequence: CASSSQGIYGYTF. CDR3 coding DNA: TGTGCCAGCAGCTCCCAGGGTATCTATGGCTACACCTTC.

On this clonotype: With a much larger clone just one base away, this may be a read error. The chain joins TRBV29-1 to TRBJ1-1; the D gene is possibly TRBD1 (6 bases). This CDR3 spans 11 amino acids. The germline V gene has CDR1 SQVTM and CDR2 ANQGSEA. CDR3 sequence (DNA): TGCAGCGTTCACAGGGAAACTGAAGCTTCCTTT. Translated, it gives CSVHRETEASF. Drawing the rest from reference TRBV29-1 and TRBJ1-1, the complete variable domain is SAVISQKPSRDICQRGTSLTIQCQVDSQVTMMFWYRQQPGQSLTLIATANQGSEATYESGFVIDKFPISRPNLTFSTLTVSNMSPEDSSIYLCSVHRETEASFGQGTRLTVV.

This chain's CDR3 is CSAAGQGAHGYTF. For the CDR3, the DNA is TGCAGTGCTGCTGGACAGGGGGCGCATGGCTACACCTTC. V is TRBV20-1 and J is TRBJ1-2; TRBD1 aligns across 11 bases. The CDR3 length is 13 residues. Germline CDR1 reads DFQATT; CDR2 reads SNEGSKA (reference sequence). The J segment lost 6 bases and the V segment lost 5 bases, leaving 5 bases of the junction unmatched.

The chain has TRBV5-5 and TRBJ1-4, with D hard to call. The V end was cut by 4 bases, the J end by 0 bases, with 7 bases between. The CDR3 contains 14 residues. Germline V CDR1 and CDR2: SGHKS, YYEKEE (reference sequence). CDR3 bases: TGTGCCAGCAGCCGCAGCCCAACTAATGAAAAACTGTTTTTT. It yields the protein CASSRSPTNEKLFF.

This clonotype has ten or more counts. V usage is TRBV5-1 and J usage is TRBJ2-3; no clear D. The CDR3 has 14 residues. The V end lost 4 bases, the J end lost 4 bases, and 13 bases lay between the germline ends. CDR1 is SGHRS and CDR2 is YFSETQ in the germline V gene. The CDR3 DNA is TGCGCCAGCAGCGGAAATCCAAGGGCAGATACGCAGTATTTT. Its translation is CASSGNPRADTQYF.

The table lists this clonotype with a few counts. V is TRBV4-2 and J is TRBJ2-1; unclear D gene. The germline gives CDR1 LGHNA, CDR2 YNFKEQ. V was clipped by 3 bases and J by 3 bases, with 15 bases between them. The CDR3 loop spans 16 amino acids. CDR3 protein: CASSQGNSPYYNEQFF. CDR3 sequence (DNA): TGTGCCAGCAGCCAGGGCAATTCCCCTTACTACAATGAGCAGTTCTTC.

This clonotype has ten or more counts. The rearrangement uses TRBV20-1 and TRBJ2-7, with TRBD1 matching over 8 bases. This CDR3 is 14 amino acids long. CDR1 is DFQATT, CDR2 SNEGSKA, per germline (reference sequence). Germline trimming cut 4 bases from V and 1 base from J; bases unmatched to any gene: 6. The CDR3 DNA sequence: TGCAGTGCTACACCCAGACAGGGGTCCTACGAGCAGTACTTC. Translation: CSATPRQGSYEQYF.

In its sample, this clonotype was seen a few times. With a much larger clone just one base away, this may be a read error. V is TRBV28 and J is TRBJ2-1; 8 bases are a match to TRBD2. The CDR3 loop spans 15 amino acids. With V trimmed by 2 bases and J by 8 bases, 8 bases remained unmatched. CDR1 and CDR2 from the germline V gene are MDHEN and SYDVKM. CDR3 sequence reads: CASSLTGTREDEQFF. Written as DNA, the CDR3 is TGTGCCAGCAGTTTAACAGGGACTAGGGAGGATGAGCAGTTCTTC.

The CDR3 sequence: CATSVELAGGTGELFF. In nucleotides, the CDR3 is TGTGCCACCAGTGTAGAGTTAGCGGGAGGCACCGGGGAGCTGTTTTTT. The chain is built from TRBV24-1 and TRBJ2-2, with TRBD2 matching over 10 bases. Germline V CDR1 and CDR2: KGHDR, SFDVKD. V shed 5 bases and J 4 bases; nucleotides not matched to a gene: 6. This CDR3 comprises 16 residues.

This clonotype was seen ten or more times. The rearrangement links TRBV4-1 to TRBJ2-1; 10 bases align to TRBD2. Germline V gives CDR1 MGHRA, CDR2 YSYEKL. The CDR3 has 16 amino acids. The V and J ends lost 4 bases and 8 bases, in that order; junction bases with no gene match: 11. As DNA, the CDR3 is TGCGCCAGCAGCCCTACCAGCGGGAGGGCATTCGATGAGCAGTTCTTC. This translates into CASSPTSGRAFDEQFF.

The table lists this clonotype with many counts. The chain employs TRBV12-3 or TRBV12-4 and TRBJ1-2; D remains ambiguous. Deletions cut 10 bases from V and 1 base from J, with 10 bases between. The CDR3 spans 12 residues. The CDR3 region is CATDGVNYGYTF. CDR3 nucleotide sequence: TGTGCCACCGATGGGGTTAACTATGGCTACACCTTC.

This clonotype occurred many times. CDR3: CASGGQGQNTGELFF. The CDR3 nucleotides read TGTGCCAGCGGGGGACAGGGGCAGAACACCGGGGAGCTGTTTTTT. The chain employs TRBV12-3 or TRBV12-4 and TRBJ2-2; 10 bases match TRBD1. The CDR3 runs 15 residues. V dropped 8 bases and J dropped 1; count of bases not matched to a gene: 4.

This clonotype was counted many times. The gene calls are TRBV12-3 or TRBV12-4 and TRBJ1-2; 11 bases map to TRBD1. Germline trimming cut 2 bases from V and 8 bases from J; bases unmatched to any gene: 7. The CDR3 extends over 15 amino acids. This CDR3 is CASSLPVGQGGGYTF. The CDR3 DNA follows: TGTGCCAGCAGTTTACCAGTGGGACAGGGGGGCGGCTACACCTTC.

This clonotype was counted ten times or more. J is TRBJ1-1 and V is TRBV30; TRBD1 agrees at 8 bases. This CDR3 has 11 amino acids. Germline V gene lookup returns CDR1 GTSNPN and CDR2 SVGIG (reference sequence). With 7 bases clipped from V and 6 bases from J, the junction kept 4 bases outside the gene matches. The CDR3 nucleotides read TGTGCCTTCCGGGACAGGCCTGAAGCTTTCTTT. Residues: CAFRDRPEAFF.